The T cell receptor beta chain under discussion was sequenced for a study of PD-1 blockade in classical Hodgkin lymphoma. Whole-study findings and limits: Newly diagnosed patients and complete responders had comparable diversity at baseline.

The repertoire was sequenced with immunoSEQ multiplex PCR; TCRdb's copy has only in-frame clones and lacks some. The sample holds over 9,500 clones, roughly 82% seen once. Time point of the sample: cycle 4 day 1 (C4D1), after five to seven weeks of nivolumab. All patients experienced relapse after autologous stem cell transplantation, and brentuximab vedotin exposure was variable. This clone was seen a single time. Its matching antigen is unknown. The clonotype comes from a human donor with classical Hodgkin lymphoma. Sequencing was performed on peripheral blood mononuclear cells (PBMCs), taken before the fourth cycle of nivolumab.

The CDR3 nucleotides read TGTGCCACTAAGGCCTTACAGGATAGACGGGCGGGCGGCTACACCTTC. It encodes CATKALQDRRAGGYTF. The chain uses TRBV10-3 and TRBJ1-2, with D maybe TRBD1 (5 bases). Between the trimmed V and J ends, which lost 10 bases and 8 bases, there was a span of 29 bases. The CDR3 is 16 amino acids. Germline V gene data show CDR1 as ENHRY and CDR2 as SYGVKD.